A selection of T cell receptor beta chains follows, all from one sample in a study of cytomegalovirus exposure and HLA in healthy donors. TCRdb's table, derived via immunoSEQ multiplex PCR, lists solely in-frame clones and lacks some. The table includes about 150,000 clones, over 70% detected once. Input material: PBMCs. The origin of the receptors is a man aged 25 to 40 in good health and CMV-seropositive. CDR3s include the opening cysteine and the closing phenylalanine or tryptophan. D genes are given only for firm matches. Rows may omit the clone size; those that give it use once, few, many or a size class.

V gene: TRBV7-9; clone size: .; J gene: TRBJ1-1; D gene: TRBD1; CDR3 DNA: TGTGCCAGTAGCTTAGCGGAGGGGGCGAGGACTGAAGCTTTCTTT; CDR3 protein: CASSLAEGARTEAFF
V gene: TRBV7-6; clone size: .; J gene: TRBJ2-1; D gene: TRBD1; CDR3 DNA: TGTGCCAGCAGCTTAACCGCGTCATCGGGACAGACGTTAAGGAATGAGCAGTTCTTC; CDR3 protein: CASSLTASSGQTLRNEQFF
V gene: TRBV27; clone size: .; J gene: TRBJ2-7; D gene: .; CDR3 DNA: TGTGCCAGCAGTTTCCAGAACTCCTACGAGCAGTACTTC; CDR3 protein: CASSFQNSYEQYF
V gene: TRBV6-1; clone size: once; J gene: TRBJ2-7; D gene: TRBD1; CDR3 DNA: TGTGCCAGCAGTGAAGCGGTATGGGACAGGGGGGTCCACGAGCAGTACTTC; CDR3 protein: CASSEAVWDRGVHEQYF
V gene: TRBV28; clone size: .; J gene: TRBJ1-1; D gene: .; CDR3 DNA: TGTGCCAGCAGTGATATCAGGGGATCCCTTATCAGCACTGAAGCTTTCTTT; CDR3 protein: CASSDIRGSLISTEAFF
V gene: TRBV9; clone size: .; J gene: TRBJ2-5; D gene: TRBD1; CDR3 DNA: TGTGCCAGCAGCGCCCAGACAGGGGCCCAAGAGACCCAGTACTTC; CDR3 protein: CASSAQTGAQETQYF
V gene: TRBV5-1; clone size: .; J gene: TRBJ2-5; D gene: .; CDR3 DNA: TGCGCCAGCAGCTTGTTGTCGGCGGGGAAGGGAGAGACCCAGTACTTC; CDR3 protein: CASSLLSAGKGETQYF
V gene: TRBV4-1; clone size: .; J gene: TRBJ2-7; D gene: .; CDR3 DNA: TGCGCCAGCAGCCAAGATAAGGAGGTTTTCTCCTTCGAGCAGTACTTC; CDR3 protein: CASSQDKEVFSFEQYF
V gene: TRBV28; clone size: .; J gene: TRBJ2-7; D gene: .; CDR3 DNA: TGTGCCAGCAGTCTAGGTAACCTGTACGAGCAGTACTTC; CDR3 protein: CASSLGNLYEQYF
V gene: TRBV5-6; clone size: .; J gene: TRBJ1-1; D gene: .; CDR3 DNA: TGTGCCAGCAGCTTGGAACTCACTGAAGCTTTCTTT; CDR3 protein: CASSLELTEAFF
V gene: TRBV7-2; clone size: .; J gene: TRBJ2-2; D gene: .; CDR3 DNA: TGTGCCAGCAGCTTAGCGGTCGGGTCCACCGGGGAGCTGTTTTTT; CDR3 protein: CASSLAVGSTGELFF
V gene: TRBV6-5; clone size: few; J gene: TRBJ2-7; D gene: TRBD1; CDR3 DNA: TGTGCCAGCAGCCCCCAGGGACAGGGGGCCGGCGAGCAGTACTTC; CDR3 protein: CASSPQGQGAGEQYF
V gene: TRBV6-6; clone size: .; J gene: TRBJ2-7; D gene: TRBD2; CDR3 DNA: TGTGCCAGAGGTGAGCGGGAGGGCCAGGGTTACGAGCAGTACTTC; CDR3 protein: CARGEREGQGYEQYF
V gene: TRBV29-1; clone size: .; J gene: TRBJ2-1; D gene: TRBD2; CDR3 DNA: TGCAGCGGTGACGGGACTAGCGGGATTAGGGAGCAGTTCTTC; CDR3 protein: CSGDGTSGIREQFF
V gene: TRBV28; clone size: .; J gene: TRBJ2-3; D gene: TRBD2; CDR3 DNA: TGTGCCAGCAGTTCTACTAGCGGGAGTCGGGGAGATACGCAGTATTTT; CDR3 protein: CASSSTSGSRGDTQYF
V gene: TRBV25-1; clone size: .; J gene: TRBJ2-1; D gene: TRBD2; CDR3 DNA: TGTGCCAGCAGTGAACCGGGAGGGCCCCACAATGAGCAGTTCTTC; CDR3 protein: CASSEPGGPHNEQFF
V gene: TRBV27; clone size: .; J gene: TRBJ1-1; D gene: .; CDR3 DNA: TGTGCCAGCAGTCGCATACAGAACACTGAAGCTTTCTTT; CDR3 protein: CASSRIQNTEAFF
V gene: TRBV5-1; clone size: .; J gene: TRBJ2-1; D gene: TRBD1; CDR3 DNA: TGCGCCAGCAGCGAGGGACAGAGCAATGAGCAGTTCTTC; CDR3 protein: CASSEGQSNEQFF
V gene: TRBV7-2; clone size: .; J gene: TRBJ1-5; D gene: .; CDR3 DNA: TGTGCCAGCAGCTTAACTTGGGAGTCGGGCAATCAGCCCCAGCATTTT; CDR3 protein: CASSLTWESGNQPQHF
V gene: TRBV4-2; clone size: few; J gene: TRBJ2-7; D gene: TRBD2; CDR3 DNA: TGTGCCAGCAGCCTAGGGACTAGCGGGATCTACGAGCAGTACTTC; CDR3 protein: CASSLGTSGIYEQYF
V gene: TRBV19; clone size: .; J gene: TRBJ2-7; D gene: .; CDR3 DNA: TGTGCCAGTAGTATTTTGGAGGACCCCTACGAGCAGTACTTC; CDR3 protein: CASSILEDPYEQYF
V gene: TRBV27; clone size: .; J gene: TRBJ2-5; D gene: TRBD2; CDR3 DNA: TGTGCCAGCAGTTACGGGGCTAGCGGGGGCCCGAAGACCCAGTACTTC; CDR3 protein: CASSYGASGGPKTQYF
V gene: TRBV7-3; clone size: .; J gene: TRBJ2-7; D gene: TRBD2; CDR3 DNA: TGTGCCAGCAGCTTACTAGCGGGAGGGCCGGATGAGCAGTACTTC; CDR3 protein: CASSLLAGGPDEQYF
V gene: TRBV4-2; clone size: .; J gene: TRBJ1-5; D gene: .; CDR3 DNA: TGTGCCAGCAGCCAAGATCGAGGCCTCCCCCAGCATTTT; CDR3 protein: CASSQDRGLPQHF
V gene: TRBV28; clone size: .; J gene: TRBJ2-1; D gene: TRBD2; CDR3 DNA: TGTGCCAGCAGGGATTCTAGCGGGAGCTACAATGAGCAGTTCTTC; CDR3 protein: CASRDSSGSYNEQFF
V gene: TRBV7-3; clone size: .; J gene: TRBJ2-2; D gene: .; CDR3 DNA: TGTGCCAGCAGTACCAGGGGGGCCGGGGAGCTGTTTTTT; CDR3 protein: CASSTRGAGELFF
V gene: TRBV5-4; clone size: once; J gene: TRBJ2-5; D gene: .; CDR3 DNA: TGTGCCAGCAGCTTGTCCCAGGGGGGAGAGACCCAGTACTTC; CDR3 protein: CASSLSQGGETQYF
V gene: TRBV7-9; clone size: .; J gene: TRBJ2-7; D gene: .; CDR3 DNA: TGTGCCAGCAGCGCAAGAGGTTCTCCCTCCGAGCAGTACTTC; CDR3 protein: CASSARGSPSEQYF
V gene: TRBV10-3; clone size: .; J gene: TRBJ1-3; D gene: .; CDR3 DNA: TGTGCCACCAACAGTCCTACGACTGGAAACACCATATATTTT; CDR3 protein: CATNSPTTGNTIYF
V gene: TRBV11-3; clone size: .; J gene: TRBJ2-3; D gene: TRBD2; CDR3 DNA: TGTGCCAGCAGCCGGACTAGCGAAGATACGCAGTATTTT; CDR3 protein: CASSRTSEDTQYF
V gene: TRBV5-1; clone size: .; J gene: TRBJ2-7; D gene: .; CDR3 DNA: TGCGCCAGCCGGGCAGGGGATACAACCTACGAGCAGTACTTC; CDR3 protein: CASRAGDTTYEQYF
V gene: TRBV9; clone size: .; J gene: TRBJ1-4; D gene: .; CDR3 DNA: TGTGCCAGCAGCGTAGGTGGGGCCGGCGAAAAACTGTTTTTT; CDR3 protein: CASSVGGAGEKLFF
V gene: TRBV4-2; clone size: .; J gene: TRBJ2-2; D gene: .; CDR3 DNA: TGTGCCAGCAGCCAAGATATACCTGGAGCGAACACCGGGGAGCTGTTTTTT; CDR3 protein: CASSQDIPGANTGELFF
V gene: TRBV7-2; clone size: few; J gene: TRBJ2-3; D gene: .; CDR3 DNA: TGTGCCAGCAGCTTAATTGGGGGGACAGATACGCAGTATTTT; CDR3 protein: CASSLIGGTDTQYF
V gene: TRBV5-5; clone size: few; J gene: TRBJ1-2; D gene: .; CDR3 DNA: TGTGCCAGCAGCTTGGACAGGGATGGCTACACCTTC; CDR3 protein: CASSLDRDGYTF
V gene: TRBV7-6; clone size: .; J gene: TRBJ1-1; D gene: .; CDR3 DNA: TGTGCCAGCAGCCCCAACAGGGCAAGGGAGGCTTTCTTT; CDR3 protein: CASSPNRAREAFF
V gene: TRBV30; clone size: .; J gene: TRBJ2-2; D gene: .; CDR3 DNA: TGTGCCCGAAGATACGGGACCGGGGAGCTGTTTTTT; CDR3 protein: CARRYGTGELFF
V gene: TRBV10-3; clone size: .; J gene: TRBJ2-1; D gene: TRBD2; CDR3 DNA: TGTGCCTCTAGGACTAGCGGGAGCCCAGTCTCGAGCGATGAGCAGTTCTTC; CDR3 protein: CASRTSGSPVSSDEQFF
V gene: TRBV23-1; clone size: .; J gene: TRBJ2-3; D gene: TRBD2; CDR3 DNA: TGCGCCAGCAGTCAATCGGGCGGGAGGGGTAACACAGATACGCAGTATTTT; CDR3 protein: CASSQSGGRGNTDTQYF
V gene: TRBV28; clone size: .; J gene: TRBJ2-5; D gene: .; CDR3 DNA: TGTGCCAGCAGTTTAGCAGGGAGGTACCAAGAGACCCAGTACTTC; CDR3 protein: CASSLAGRYQETQYF
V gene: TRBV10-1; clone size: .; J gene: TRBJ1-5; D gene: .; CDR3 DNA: TGCGCCAGCAGTGAGTCGAGAGACTCGTCCCAGCATTTT; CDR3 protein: CASSESRDSSQHF
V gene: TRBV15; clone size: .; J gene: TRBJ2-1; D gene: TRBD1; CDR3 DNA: TGTGCCACCAGCACAGGGACAGGGGGCGATGAGCAGTTCTTC; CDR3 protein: CATSTGTGGDEQFF
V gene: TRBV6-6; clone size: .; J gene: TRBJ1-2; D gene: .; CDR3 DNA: TGTGCCAGCAGTTACGGGGGCAGGGGTTATGGCTACACCTTC; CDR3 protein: CASSYGGRGYGYTF
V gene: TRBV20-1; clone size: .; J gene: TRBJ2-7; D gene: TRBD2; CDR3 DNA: TGCAGTGCGGCGGGAGGGTACGAGCAGTACTTC; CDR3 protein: CSAAGGYEQYF
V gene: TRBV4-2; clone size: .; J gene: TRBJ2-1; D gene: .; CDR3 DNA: TGTGCCAGCAGCCAATCGGGACATCCAGCAGAGTTCTTC; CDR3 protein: CASSQSGHPAEFF
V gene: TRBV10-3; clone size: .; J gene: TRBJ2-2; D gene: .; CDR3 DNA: TGTGCCATCAGTGAATATACCGGGGAGCTGTTTTTT; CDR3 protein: CAISEYTGELFF
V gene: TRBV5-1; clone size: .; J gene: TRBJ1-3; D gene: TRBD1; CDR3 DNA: TGCGCCAGCAGCCCTGACGGGACAGCCTACTCTGGAAACACCATATATTTT; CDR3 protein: CASSPDGTAYSGNTIYF
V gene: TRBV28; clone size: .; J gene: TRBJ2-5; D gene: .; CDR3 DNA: TGTGCCACGAGAGCCCGCGAAGAGACCCAGTACTTC; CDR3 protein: CATRAREETQYF
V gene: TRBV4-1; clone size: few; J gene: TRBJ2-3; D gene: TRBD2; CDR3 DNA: TGCGCCAGCAGCCGATATTTTGCGGGACTAGCGGGCACAGATACGCAGTATTTT; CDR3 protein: CASSRYFAGLAGTDTQYF
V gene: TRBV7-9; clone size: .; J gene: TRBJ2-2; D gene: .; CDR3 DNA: TGTGCCAGCAGCTTCCAAATGTCCAGGAACACCGGGGAGCTGTTTTTT; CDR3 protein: CASSFQMSRNTGELFF
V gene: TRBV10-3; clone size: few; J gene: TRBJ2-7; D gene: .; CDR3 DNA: TGTGCCATCAGTGAGTCCGGGAGTTCCTACGAGCAGTACTTC; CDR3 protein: CAISESGSSYEQYF
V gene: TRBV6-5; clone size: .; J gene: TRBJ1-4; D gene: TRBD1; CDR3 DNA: TGTGCCAGCAGTGGACAGGGCACAAATGAAAAACTGTTTTTT; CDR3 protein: CASSGQGTNEKLFF
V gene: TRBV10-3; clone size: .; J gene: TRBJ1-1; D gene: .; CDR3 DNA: TGTGCCATCAGTGGGGGGGGACGCACTGAAGCTTTCTTT; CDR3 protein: CAISGGGRTEAFF
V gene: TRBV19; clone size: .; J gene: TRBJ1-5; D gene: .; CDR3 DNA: TGTGCCAGCGCCTACCCGGGAGGGGCCAGCAATCAGCCCCAGCATTTT; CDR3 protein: CASAYPGGASNQPQHF
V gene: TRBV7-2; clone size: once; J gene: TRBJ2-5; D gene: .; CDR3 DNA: TGTGCCAGCAGCTCCTCGGAAGAGACCCAGTACTTC; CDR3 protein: CASSSSEETQYF
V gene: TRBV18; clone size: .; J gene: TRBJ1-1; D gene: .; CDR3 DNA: TGTGCCAGCTCACCACCGACGGGAGGTCGGACTGAAGCTTTCTTT; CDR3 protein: CASSPPTGGRTEAFF
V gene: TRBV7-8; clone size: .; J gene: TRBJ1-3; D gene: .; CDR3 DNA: TGTGCCAGCAGCTTTGGTGGGCCTCCTGGAAACACCATATATTTT; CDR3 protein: CASSFGGPPGNTIYF
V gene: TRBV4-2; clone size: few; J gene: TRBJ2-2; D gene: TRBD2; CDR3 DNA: TGTGCCAGCAGCCAGGGGACTAGCGGGAGTAATATGGGGGAGCTGTTTTTT; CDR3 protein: CASSQGTSGSNMGELFF
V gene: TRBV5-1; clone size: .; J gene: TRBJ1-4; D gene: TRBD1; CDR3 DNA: TGCGCCAGCAGCTTGGGACAGGGGGCCTCTAATGAAAAACTGTTTTTT; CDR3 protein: CASSLGQGASNEKLFF
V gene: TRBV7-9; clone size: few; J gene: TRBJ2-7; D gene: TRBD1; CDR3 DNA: TGTGCCAGCAGCTCCCGACAGGGCACCTCCTACGAGCAGTACTTC; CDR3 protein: CASSSRQGTSYEQYF